A selection of T cell receptor beta chains follows, all from one sample in a study of identical twins. TCRdb recomputed calls from the 5' RACE reads with MiXCR, one row per CDR3 protein. The sample carries roughly 700,000 distinct CDR3 sequences, more than 6.5% recorded once. The same data also went into a second study, on yellow fever vaccine responses in identical twins.

The sequenced sample consisted of PBMCs. These receptors were collected from a woman under 30 in good health. The conserved cysteine and the conserved F or W are not part of the CDR3 here. Size is omitted from some rows. Given values are once, few, many or a class for expanded clones.

V: TRBV12-3/TRBV12-4; size: few; J: TRBJ1-6; CDR3: ASSFESSYNSPLH
V: TRBV6-1; size: few; J: TRBJ2-2; CDR3: ASSQLAALDTGELF
V: TRBV4-2; size: many; J: TRBJ2-1; CDR3: ASSQVGAVRAYNEQF
V: TRBV12-3/TRBV12-4; size: many; J: TRBJ2-3; CDR3: ASSQRRIPPTDTQY
V: TRBV6-1; size: .; J: TRBJ2-5; CDR3: ARRDKNRGDVVTQY
V: TRBV27; size: many; J: TRBJ2-1; CDR3: ATRASSYNEQF
V: TRBV6-1; size: many; J: TRBJ2-2; CDR3: ASRDGNTGELF
V: TRBV4-3; size: .; J: TRBJ2-2; CDR3: ASSQDGNVPTGELF
V: TRBV4-1; size: .; J: TRBJ2-5; CDR3: ASSQDRTETQY
V: TRBV3-1; size: few; J: TRBJ2-6; CDR3: AFRGQGQISSGANVLT
V: TRBV12-3/TRBV12-4; size: few; J: TRBJ2-2; CDR3: ASSLWSVQGPGELF
V: TRBV20-1; size: few; J: TRBJ2-7; CDR3: SARGGVYDEQY
V: TRBV7-8; size: many; J: TRBJ1-3; CDR3: ASSPPQGRGNTIY
V: TRBV24-1; size: .; J: TRBJ2-3; CDR3: ATSTLAIDTQY
V: TRBV12-3/TRBV12-4; size: few; J: TRBJ2-7; CDR3: ASSLDHGVFSYEQY
V: TRBV2; size: .; J: TRBJ2-7; CDR3: ASCFVSSGVGLPTYEQY
V: TRBV6-4; size: few; J: TRBJ2-1; CDR3: ASSPPKWAASYNEQF
V: TRBV6-2/TRBV6-3; size: .; J: TRBJ2-5; CDR3: ASSPGLAGRTQY
V: TRBV24-1; size: few; J: TRBJ2-2; CDR3: ATVAGDTGELF
V: TRBV5-1; size: .; J: TRBJ2-5; CDR3: ASTGFPQETQY
V: TRBV29-1; size: few; J: TRBJ2-3; CDR3: SVGGGGTDTQY
V: TRBV2; size: few; J: TRBJ2-1; CDR3: ASHLQAYNEQF
V: TRBV10-3; size: .; J: TRBJ1-6; CDR3: AISPRDGPNSPLH
V: TRBV6-2/TRBV6-3; size: few; J: TRBJ2-2; CDR3: ASSQGTLGELF
V: TRBV2; size: few; J: TRBJ1-6; CDR3: ASSEAPGDNSPLH
V: TRBV19; size: .; J: TRBJ2-7; CDR3: ASSTTGTGNDEQY
V: TRBV6-2/TRBV6-3; size: .; J: TRBJ2-1; CDR3: ASSFPLAGGPSSYNEQF
V: TRBV10-3; size: many; J: TRBJ1-1; CDR3: AISGGNTEAF
V: TRBV5-1; size: few; J: TRBJ2-7; CDR3: ASSLAGDSAHEQY
V: TRBV7-8; size: .; J: TRBJ2-1; CDR3: ASSRGLAGGVGAGEQF
V: TRBV12-3/TRBV12-4; size: .; J: TRBJ2-3; CDR3: ASSSRDRYTDTQY